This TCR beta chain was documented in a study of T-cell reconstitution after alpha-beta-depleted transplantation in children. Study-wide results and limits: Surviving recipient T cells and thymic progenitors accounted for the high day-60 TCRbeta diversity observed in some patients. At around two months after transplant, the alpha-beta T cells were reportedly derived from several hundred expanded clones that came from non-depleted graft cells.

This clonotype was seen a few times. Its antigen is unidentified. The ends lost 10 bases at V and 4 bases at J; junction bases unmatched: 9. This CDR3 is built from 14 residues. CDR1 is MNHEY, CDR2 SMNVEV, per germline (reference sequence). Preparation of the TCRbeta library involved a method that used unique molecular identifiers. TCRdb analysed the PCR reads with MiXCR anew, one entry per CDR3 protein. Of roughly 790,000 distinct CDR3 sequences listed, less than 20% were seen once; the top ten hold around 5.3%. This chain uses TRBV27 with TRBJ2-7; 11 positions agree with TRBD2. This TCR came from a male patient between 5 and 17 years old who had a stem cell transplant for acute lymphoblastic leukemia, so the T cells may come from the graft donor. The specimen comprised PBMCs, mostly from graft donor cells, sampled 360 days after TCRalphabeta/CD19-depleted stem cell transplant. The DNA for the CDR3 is TGTGCCACCGCCACGGGACTAGCGGCATACGAGCAGTACTTC. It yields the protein CATATGLAAYEQYF.